A selection of T cell receptor beta chains follows, all from one sample in a study of cytomegalovirus exposure and HLA in healthy donors. TCRdb's copy holds only in-frame clones and misses some; the assay was immunoSEQ multiplex PCR. Of approximately 92,000 clones detected, about three quarters appear once; the ten largest clones hold more than 7%. The sample taken for sequencing was PBMCs. The receptors originated from a man aged 60-69 years in good health and CMV-seronegative. Each CDR3 is given with its conserved first and last residue. A D gene is named only where the DNA matches it firmly. Size values are once, few and many counts, or a class for expanded clones, and some rows have none.

V gene: TRBV6-1; clone size: NA; J gene: TRBJ2-7; CDR3 length: 14; D gene: TRBD2; CDR3 protein: CASRGLATGYEQYF; CDR3 DNA: TGTGCCAGCAGAGGACTAGCGACGGGGTACGAGCAGTACTTC
V gene: TRBV19; clone size: NA; J gene: TRBJ1-4; CDR3 length: 15; D gene: TRBD1; CDR3 protein: CASRTDRGTNEKLFF; CDR3 DNA: TGTGCCAGTAGGACCGACAGGGGAACTAATGAAAAACTGTTTTTT
V gene: TRBV28; clone size: NA; J gene: TRBJ2-2; CDR3 length: 17; D gene: TRBD2; CDR3 protein: CASKPPWHGRDTGELFF; CDR3 DNA: TGTGCCAGCAAACCCCCGTGGCACGGGAGGGACACCGGGGAGCTGTTTTTT
V gene: TRBV19; clone size: once; J gene: TRBJ2-5; CDR3 length: 15; D gene: TRBD2; CDR3 protein: CASSISLAGVETQYF; CDR3 DNA: TGTGCCAGTAGTATTTCGCTAGCGGGAGTTGAGACCCAGTACTTC
V gene: TRBV10-2; clone size: NA; J gene: TRBJ2-2; CDR3 length: 14; D gene: TRBD1; CDR3 protein: CASTRGRNTGELFF; CDR3 DNA: TGCGCCAGCACTAGGGGGCGTAACACCGGGGAGCTGTTTTTT
V gene: TRBV4-2; clone size: NA; J gene: TRBJ2-3; CDR3 length: 16; D gene: TRBD2; CDR3 protein: CASSEGLAGAEDTQYF; CDR3 DNA: TGTGCCAGCAGCGAGGGACTAGCGGGGGCGGAAGATACGCAGTATTTT
V gene: TRBV4-1; clone size: NA; J gene: TRBJ2-3; CDR3 length: 13; D gene: NA; CDR3 protein: CASSQEGPDTQYF; CDR3 DNA: TGCGCCAGCAGCCAAGAGGGGCCAGATACGCAGTATTTT
V gene: TRBV7-6; clone size: NA; J gene: TRBJ2-3; CDR3 length: 16; D gene: TRBD2; CDR3 protein: CASSSGLAGALDTQYF; CDR3 DNA: TGTGCCAGCAGTTCAGGACTAGCGGGAGCTCTAGATACGCAGTATTTT
V gene: TRBV11-1; clone size: NA; J gene: TRBJ2-7; CDR3 length: 15; D gene: TRBD1; CDR3 protein: CASRPNPDRPYEQYF; CDR3 DNA: TGTGCCAGCAGGCCAAATCCGGACAGGCCCTACGAGCAGTACTTC
V gene: TRBV29-1; clone size: NA; J gene: TRBJ2-1; CDR3 length: 14; D gene: NA; CDR3 protein: CSVQRGGAYNEQFF; CDR3 DNA: TGCAGCGTCCAAAGGGGGGGGGCGTACAATGAGCAGTTCTTC
V gene: TRBV7-9; clone size: NA; J gene: TRBJ2-7; CDR3 length: 14; D gene: TRBD1; CDR3 protein: CASSKDRASLEQYF; CDR3 DNA: TGTGCCAGCAGCAAGGACAGGGCCTCACTCGAACAGTACTTC
V gene: TRBV5-8; clone size: NA; J gene: TRBJ2-6; CDR3 length: 16; D gene: NA; CDR3 protein: CASSFSWIPGANVLTF; CDR3 DNA: TGTGCCAGCAGCTTTAGCTGGATCCCTGGGGCCAACGTCCTGACTTTC
V gene: TRBV6-5; clone size: once; J gene: TRBJ1-1; CDR3 length: 15; D gene: NA; CDR3 protein: CASSSAVQGGTEAFF; CDR3 DNA: TGTGCCAGCAGTTCCGCGGTCCAGGGCGGCACTGAAGCTTTCTTT
V gene: TRBV21-1; clone size: few; J gene: TRBJ2-3; CDR3 length: 19; D gene: NA; CDR3 protein: CARTGTSGGIRSSTDTQYF; CDR3 DNA: TGTGCCAGGACCGGGACTAGCGGGGGCATTAGATCTAGCACAGATACGCAGTATTTT
V gene: TRBV4-1; clone size: NA; J gene: TRBJ2-3; CDR3 length: 16; D gene: NA; CDR3 protein: CASSQDQDTSTDTQYF; CDR3 DNA: TGCGCCAGCAGCCAAGATCAGGACACCAGCACAGATACGCAGTATTTT
V gene: TRBV19; clone size: NA; J gene: TRBJ1-5; CDR3 length: 14; D gene: TRBD1; CDR3 protein: CASSGTGGNQPQHF; CDR3 DNA: TGTGCCAGTAGTGGGACAGGGGGCAATCAGCCCCAGCATTTT
V gene: TRBV5-4; clone size: few; J gene: TRBJ2-2; CDR3 length: 15; D gene: TRBD1; CDR3 protein: CASSRDSLGTGELFF; CDR3 DNA: TGTGCCAGCAGCAGGGACAGCCTGGGGACCGGGGAGCTGTTTTTT
V gene: TRBV13; clone size: NA; J gene: TRBJ2-7; CDR3 length: 14; D gene: NA; CDR3 protein: CASSLGTKAYEQYF; CDR3 DNA: TGTGCCAGCAGCTTAGGGACTAAGGCCTACGAGCAGTACTTC